The present entry profiles one T cell receptor (beta chain) with its context. The record originates from a study of cytomegalovirus exposure and HLA in healthy donors. Healthy bone marrow donors formed the donor group. PCR primers comprised 60 Vbeta and 13 Jbeta primers. Profiled with immunoSEQ multiplex PCR; TCRdb holds only in-frame clones, not every one. The table records some 80,000 clones, over 75% of them present only once. The CDR3 is 15 residues long. With 4 bases clipped from V and 5 bases from J, the junction kept 7 bases outside the gene matches. The V gene's germline CDR1 is SQVTM and CDR2 ANQGSEA.

The chain joins TRBV29-1 to TRBJ2-3; 12 positions match TRBD1. The source of this sequence is a human donor in good health. The specimen was PBMCs. Here the CDR3 DNA reads TGCAGCGTTGGTGGGACAGGGGGCGCGGTAGATACGCAGTATTTT. Its protein is CSVGGTGGAVDTQYF.